This T cell receptor (beta chain) was sequenced for a study of preoperative IRX-2 immunotherapy in early breast cancer. Data came from immunoSEQ multiplex PCR; TCRdb stores just in-frame clones and leaves some out. The repertoire consists of under 40,000 clones, with under 90% occurring once and the leading ten covering around 1.6%. Treatment here: preoperative locoregional IRX-2 cytokine immunotherapy. Samples came from a phase Ib trial of preoperative locoregional IRX-2 cytokine immunotherapy. This CDR3 spans 13 amino acids. Trimming removed 5 bases at V and 0 bases at J, with 5 bases between. The germline V gene encodes CDR1 GTSNPN and CDR2 SVGIG (reference sequence).

This clonotype was sampled from a human donor with breast cancer. The sample in question was tumor tissue, obtained after IRX-2 immunotherapy. The chain couples TRBV30 to TRBJ1-6; D remains unclear. CDR3 loop: CAWRSSYNSPLHF. DNA for the CDR3: TGTGCCTGGCGAAGCTCCTATAATTCACCCCTCCACTTT. Full variable domain (missing parts from reference TRBV30 and TRBJ1-6): SQTIHQWPATLVQPVGSPLSLECTVEGTSNPNLYWYRQAAGRGLQLLFYSVGIGQISSEVPQNLSASRPQDRQFILSSKKLLLSDSGFYLCAWRSSYNSPLHFGNGTRLTVT.